This T cell receptor (beta chain) is drawn from a study of Ad26.COV2.S vaccination and SARS-CoV-2 variants. Study information: Ad26.COV2.S given intramuscularly, once or twice 56 days apart. Study-wide findings and caveats: Analytic work on TCR breadth and depth might have understated the full extent of total T cell responses.

CDR1 and CDR2 from the germline V gene are SGHRS and YFSETQ. This CDR3 contains 17 residues. V gave up 2 bases and J gave up 0 bases; unmatched junction bases: 7. Treatment reported: about 20 received Ad26.COV2.S at low or high dose, single or two shots; 5 received placebo; per-sample allocation not given. The samples date from day 63 after the first vaccine or placebo injection. Assay used: immunoSEQ multiplex PCR; TCRdb lists only in-frame clones, some missing. The table includes under 300,000 clones, around 85% detected once. Comments on this clone: Antigen specificity is unknown.

Sequencing used peripheral blood, obtained in a trial of Ad26.COV2.S vaccine versus placebo. The receptor comes from a person aged 18-65 years who received the Ad26.COV2.S COVID-19 vaccine or a placebo. The rearrangement joins TRBV5-1 to TRBJ2-4, with 8 bases fitting TRBD1. This CDR3 reads CASSFIPDREAKNIQYF. DNA of the CDR3: TGCGCCAGCAGCTTTATCCCGGACAGGGAAGCCAAAAACATTCAGTACTTC. The full variable domain, in which reference TRBV5-1 and TRBJ2-4 provide the parts outside the CDR3, is KAGVTQTPRYLIKTRGQQVTLSCSPISGHRSVSWYQQTPGQGLQFLFEYFSETQRNKGNFPGRFSGRQFSNSRSEMNVSTLELGDSALYLCASSFIPDREAKNIQYFGAGTRLSVL.